The 17 T cell receptor beta chains reported below all come from one sample, sequenced in a study of cytomegalovirus exposure and HLA in healthy donors. Sequencing was performed with immunoSEQ multiplex PCR; in TCRdb, only in-frame clones are kept and a portion is missing. The sample contains around 150,000 clones, roughly four fifths of which appear only once. Sequencing was carried out using PBMCs. The receptors here all came from a man younger than 40 in good health and CMV-seropositive.

This chain joins TRBV7-2 and TRBJ1-5; D unresolved. Looked up from germline, CDR1 is SGHTA and CDR2 is FQGNSA. The CDR3 contains 14 residues. Trimming took off 0 bases at V and 2 bases at J, with 5 bases between the two ends. Here the CDR3 reads CASSLARGNQPQHF. The CDR3 DNA is TGTGCCAGCAGCTTAGCACGGGGCAATCAGCCCCAGCATTTT.

This chain joins TRBV7-9 and TRBJ2-7, with TRBD1 identical over 10 bases. The germline V gene encodes CDR1 SEHNR and CDR2 FQNEAQ (reference sequence). Trimming took 4 bases from V and 2 from J; bases not matched to a gene: 5. This CDR3 is 15 amino acids long. The CDR3: CASSSGTGATYEQYF. CDR3 DNA sequence: TGTGCCAGCAGCTCGGGGACAGGGGCAACCTACGAGCAGTACTTC.

V gene TRBV27 combines with J gene TRBJ1-2, with a weak D call TRBD1 (5 bases). CDR3 length: 13 amino acids. V lost 3 bases, J lost 5 bases, and 10 bases lay in between. The germline V gene has CDR1 MNHEY and CDR2 SMNVEV (reference sequence). The CDR3 spells CASSFFGQYGYTF. The CDR3 DNA follows: TGTGCCAGCAGTTTTTTCGGACAATATGGCTACACCTTC.

CDR3 nucleotide sequence: TGCAGCGTTAGTTTCGGGACAGCCTCCTACGAGCAGTACTTC. It yields the protein CSVSFGTASYEQYF. The chain links TRBV29-1 to TRBJ2-7; TRBD1 agrees at 7 bases. Trimming removed 5 bases from V and 0 bases from J; junction bases left unmatched: 7. Germline CDR1 reads SQVTM; CDR2 reads ANQGSEA. The CDR3 covers 14 residues.

This chain links TRBV5-1 with TRBJ2-7, with a possible D match to TRBD1 (6 bases). The CDR3 sequence is 15 residues long. Trimming cost V 1 base and J 6 bases, with 17 bases left between them. Germline V lookup: CDR1 SGHRS, CDR2 YFSETQ. The CDR3 here is CASSLLSGASLEQYF. In DNA, the CDR3 is TGCGCCAGCAGCTTGTTATCAGGGGCGTCCCTCGAGCAGTACTTC. The whole variable domain, filled in from reference TRBV5-1 and TRBJ2-7, reads KAGVTQTPRYLIKTRGQQVTLSCSPISGHRSVSWYQQTPGQGLQFLFEYFSETQRNKGNFPGRFSGRQFSNSRSEMNVSTLELGDSALYLCASSLLSGASLEQYFGPGTRLTVT.

This chain links TRBV6-1 with TRBJ2-7; 9 positions agree with TRBD1. The CDR3 totals 15 residues. The junction had 8 bases not matched to a gene; V was cut back by 7 bases and J by 1 base. The germline CDR1 and CDR2 sequences are MNHNS and SASEGT. The CDR3 sequence: CASMGQGNLSYEQYF. The DNA of the CDR3 is TGTGCCAGCATGGGACAGGGAAATCTTTCCTACGAGCAGTACTTC.

The chain links TRBV11-1 to TRBJ2-1; 9 nucleotides line up with TRBD2. The CDR3 extends over 16 amino acids. Germline loops: CDR1 SGHAT, CDR2 FQDESV (reference sequence). Germline trimming cut 3 bases from V and 4 bases from J; bases unmatched to any gene: 7. For the CDR3, the DNA is TGTGCCAGCAGCTTTATGGCTAGCGGGGTTTACAATGAGCAGTTCTTC. The encoded protein is CASSFMASGVYNEQFF.

The sample holds a few counts of this clone. The CDR3 DNA sequence: TGTGCCACCAGCAGAGGGGGGGGAGGGGGTGGCAATCAGCCCCAGCATTTT. Translated: CATSRGGGGGGNQPQHF. V gene TRBV15 combines with J gene TRBJ1-5, with D maybe TRBD1 (6 bases). The germline gives CDR1 LNHNV, CDR2 YYDKDF (reference sequence). The germline V and J ends were trimmed by 1 base and 2 bases, with 15 bases remaining between them. CDR3 length equals 17 residues.

This sequence joins TRBV28 and TRBJ1-2, with 7 positions matching TRBD1. From germline, CDR1 is MDHEN and CDR2 SYDVKM. The CDR3 covers 13 residues. V gave up 5 bases and J gave up 8 bases; unmatched junction bases: 8. CDR3 protein: CASSTPTGLGYTF. The CDR3 region has the DNA TGTGCCAGCAGTACCCCGACAGGGTTGGGCTACACCTTC.

The chain has TRBV19 and TRBJ1-1; TRBD1 matches at 8 bases. CDR1 is LNHDA and CDR2 is SQIVND in the germline V gene (reference sequence). The V and J ends lost 2 bases and 11 bases, in that order; junction bases with no gene match: 7. The CDR3 spans 13 residues. The CDR3 DNA follows: TGTGCCAGTAGTATACGACAGGGGATGTATGCTTTCTTT. Residues: CASSIRQGMYAFF.

The J gene is TRBJ1-1, the V gene TRBV5-1, with D maybe TRBD1 (6 bases). CDR1 and CDR2 from the germline V gene are SGHRS and YFSETQ. The CDR3 loop spans 15 amino acids. The V and J ends lost 0 bases and 3 bases respectively, with 12 bases between them. The CDR3 DNA follows: TGCGCCAGCAGCTTGGTCAGGGGCTTGGACACTGAAGCTTTCTTT. The encoded protein is CASSLVRGLDTEAFF.

This clone was seen more than once but under ten times. The chain has TRBV29-1 and TRBJ2-7, with D maybe TRBD1 (5 bases). This CDR3 has 13 residues. In germline, CDR1 is SQVTM, CDR2 ANQGSEA. Trimming left V 3 bases short and J 3 bases short, with 12 bases between. The CDR3 loop reads CSVETDQGYEQYF. CDR3 DNA sequence: TGCAGCGTTGAGACCGACCAGGGCTACGAGCAGTACTTC.

The rearrangement uses TRBV10-3 and TRBJ2-3; 13 nucleotides align to TRBD2. CDR3 length equals 16 residues. Trimming removed 6 bases from V and 0 bases from J; junction bases left unmatched: 3. The germline V gene has CDR1 ENHRY and CDR2 SYGVKD. The CDR3 region is CAISGTSGDSTDTQYF. The CDR3 DNA follows: TGTGCCATCAGCGGGACTAGCGGGGACAGCACAGATACGCAGTATTTT.

As for this clone: This CDR3 is also generated by other DNA sequences in the sample. The chain combines TRBV5-1 with TRBJ2-1, with 10 bases aligning to TRBD2. V lost 0 bases to trimming and J lost 5 bases; unmatched junction nucleotides: 2. Germline V gene sequence: CDR1 SGHRS, CDR2 YFSETQ. This CDR3 has 15 residues. As DNA, the CDR3 is TGCGCCAGCAGCTTGGGGACTAGCGGCAACAATGAGCAGTTCTTC. This gives the protein CASSLGTSGNNEQFF.

Notes on this clone: The junction shows a germline mismatch at one end, possibly a read error. The V call is TRBV7-2, the J call TRBJ2-3; 9 nucleotides match TRBD2. CDR3 length: 12 amino acids. Germline V gene data show CDR1 as SGHTA and CDR2 as FQGNSA. As DNA, the CDR3 is TGTGCCAGCAGCCCCCCGGGACTAGCTCTTCATTTT. Translation: CASSPPGLALHF. Together with reference TRBV7-2 and TRBJ2-3, the CDR3 gives the full variable domain: GAGVSQSPSNKVTEKGKDVELRCDPISGHTALYWYRQSLGQGLEFLIYFQGNSAPDKSGLPSDRFSAERTGGSVSTLTIQRTQQEDSAVYLCASSPPGLALHFGPGTRLTVL.

The rearrangement uses TRBV18 and TRBJ2-7, with 9 bases matching TRBD1. The CDR3 is made up of 14 amino acids. CDR1 and CDR2 (germline): KGHSH, LQKENI. Trimming removed 2 bases from V and 3 bases from J; junction bases left unmatched: 2. CDR3 DNA: TGTGCCAGCTCACCAGGGACAGGGAACTACGAGCAGTACTTC. Residues: CASSPGTGNYEQYF.

This CDR3 is CASSVLGTANYGYTF. CDR3 DNA sequence: TGTGCCAGCAGCGTCTTGGGGACAGCTAACTATGGCTACACCTTC. The chain joins TRBV9 to TRBJ1-2, with 7 bases fitting TRBD1. Trimming cost V 2 bases and J 0 bases; bases outside gene matches: 4. CDR1 is SGDLS and CDR2 is YYNGEE in the germline V gene. The CDR3 extends over 15 amino acids.